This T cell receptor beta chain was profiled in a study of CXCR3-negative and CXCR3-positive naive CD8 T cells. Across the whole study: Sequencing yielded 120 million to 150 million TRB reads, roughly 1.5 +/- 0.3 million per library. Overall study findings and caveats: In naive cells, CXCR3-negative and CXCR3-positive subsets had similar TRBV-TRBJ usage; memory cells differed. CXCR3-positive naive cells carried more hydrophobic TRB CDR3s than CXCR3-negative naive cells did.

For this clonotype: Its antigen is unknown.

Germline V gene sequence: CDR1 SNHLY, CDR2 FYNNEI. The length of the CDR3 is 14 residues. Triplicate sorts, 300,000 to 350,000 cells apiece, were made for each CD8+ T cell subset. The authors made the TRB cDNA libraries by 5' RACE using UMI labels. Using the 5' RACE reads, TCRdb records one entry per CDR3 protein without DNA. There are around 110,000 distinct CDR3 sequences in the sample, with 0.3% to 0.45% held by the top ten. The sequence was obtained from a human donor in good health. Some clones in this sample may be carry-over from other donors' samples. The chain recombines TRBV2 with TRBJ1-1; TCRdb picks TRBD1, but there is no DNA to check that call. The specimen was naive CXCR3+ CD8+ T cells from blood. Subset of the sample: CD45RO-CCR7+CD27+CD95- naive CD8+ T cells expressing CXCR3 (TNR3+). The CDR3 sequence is CASRAGHRNTEAFF.